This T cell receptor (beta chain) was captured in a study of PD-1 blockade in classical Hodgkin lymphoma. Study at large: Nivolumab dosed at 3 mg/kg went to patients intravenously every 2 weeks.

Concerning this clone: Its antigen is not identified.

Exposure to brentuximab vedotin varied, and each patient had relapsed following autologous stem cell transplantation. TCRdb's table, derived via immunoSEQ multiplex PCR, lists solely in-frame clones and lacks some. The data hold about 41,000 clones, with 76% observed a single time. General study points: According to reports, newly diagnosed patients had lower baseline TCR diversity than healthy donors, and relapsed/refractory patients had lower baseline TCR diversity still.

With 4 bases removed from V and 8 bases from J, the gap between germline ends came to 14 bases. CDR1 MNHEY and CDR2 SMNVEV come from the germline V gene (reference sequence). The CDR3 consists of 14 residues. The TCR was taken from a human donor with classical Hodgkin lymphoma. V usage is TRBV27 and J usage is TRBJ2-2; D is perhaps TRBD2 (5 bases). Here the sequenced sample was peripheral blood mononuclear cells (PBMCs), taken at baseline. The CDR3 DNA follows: TGTGCCAGCAGTTCAAAAGAGGGATTGGGGGAGCTGTTTTTT. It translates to CASSSKEGLGELFF.